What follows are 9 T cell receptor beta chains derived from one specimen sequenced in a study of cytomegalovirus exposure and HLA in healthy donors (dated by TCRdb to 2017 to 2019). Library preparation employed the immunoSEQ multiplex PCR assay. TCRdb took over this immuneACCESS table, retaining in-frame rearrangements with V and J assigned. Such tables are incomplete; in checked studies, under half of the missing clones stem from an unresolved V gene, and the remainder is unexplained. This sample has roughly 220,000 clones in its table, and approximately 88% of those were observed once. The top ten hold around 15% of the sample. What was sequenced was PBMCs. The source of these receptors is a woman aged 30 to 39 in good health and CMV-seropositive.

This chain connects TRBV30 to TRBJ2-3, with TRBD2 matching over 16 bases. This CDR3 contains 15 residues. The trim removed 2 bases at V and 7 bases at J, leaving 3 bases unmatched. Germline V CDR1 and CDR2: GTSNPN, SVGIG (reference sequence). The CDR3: CAWSPGLAGGYTQYF. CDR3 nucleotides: TGTGCCTGGAGTCCGGGACTAGCGGGAGGGTATACGCAGTATTTT.

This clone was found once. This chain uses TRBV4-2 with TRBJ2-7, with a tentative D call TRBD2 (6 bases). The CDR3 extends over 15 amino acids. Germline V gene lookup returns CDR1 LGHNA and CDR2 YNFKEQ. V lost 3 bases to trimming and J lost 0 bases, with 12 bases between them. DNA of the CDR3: TGTGCCAGCAGCCAGGTTGCGGACTACTCCTACGAGCAGTACTTC. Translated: CASSQVADYSYEQYF.

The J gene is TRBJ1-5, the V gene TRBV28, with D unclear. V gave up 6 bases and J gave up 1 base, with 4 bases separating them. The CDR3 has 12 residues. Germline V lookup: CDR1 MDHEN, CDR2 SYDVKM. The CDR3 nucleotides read TGTGCCAGCAGAGAAAGCAATCAGCCCCAGCATTTT. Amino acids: CASRESNQPQHF. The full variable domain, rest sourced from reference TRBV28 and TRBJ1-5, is DVKVTQSSRYLVKRTGEKVFLECVQDMDHENMFWYRQDPGLGLRLIYFSYDVKMKEKGDIPEGYSVSREKKERFSLILESASTNQTSMYLCASRESNQPQHFGDGTRLSIL.

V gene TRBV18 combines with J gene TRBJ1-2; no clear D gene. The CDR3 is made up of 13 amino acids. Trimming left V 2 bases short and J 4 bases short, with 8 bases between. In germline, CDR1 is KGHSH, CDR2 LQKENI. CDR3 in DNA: TGTGCCAGCTCACCAAACAGCCTCTATGGCTACACCTTC. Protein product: CASSPNSLYGYTF.

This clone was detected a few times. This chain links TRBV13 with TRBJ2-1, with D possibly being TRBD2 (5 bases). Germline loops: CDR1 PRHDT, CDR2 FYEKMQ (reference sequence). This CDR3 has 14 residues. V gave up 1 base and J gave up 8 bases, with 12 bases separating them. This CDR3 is CASSLDTRVYEQFF. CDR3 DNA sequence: TGTGCCAGCAGCTTAGATACTAGAGTCTATGAGCAGTTCTTC.

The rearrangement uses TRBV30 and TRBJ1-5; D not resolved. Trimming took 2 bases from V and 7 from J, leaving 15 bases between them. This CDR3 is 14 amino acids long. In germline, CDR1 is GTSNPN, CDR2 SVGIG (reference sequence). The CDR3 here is CAWSPQVGMQPQHF. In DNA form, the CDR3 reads TGTGCCTGGAGTCCCCAGGTTGGGATGCAGCCCCAGCATTTT.

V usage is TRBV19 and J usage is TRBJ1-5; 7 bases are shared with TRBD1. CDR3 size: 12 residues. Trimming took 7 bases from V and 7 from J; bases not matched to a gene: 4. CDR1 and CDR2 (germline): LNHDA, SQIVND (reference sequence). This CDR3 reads CASTPGGQPQHF. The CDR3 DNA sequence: TGTGCCAGTACACCAGGGGGACAGCCCCAGCATTTT.

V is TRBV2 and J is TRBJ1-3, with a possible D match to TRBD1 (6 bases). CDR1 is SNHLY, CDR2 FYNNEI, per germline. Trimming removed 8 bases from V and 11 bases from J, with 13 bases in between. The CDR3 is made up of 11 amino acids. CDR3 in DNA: TGTGCCAGCTCGGGGGGCCAGGCCATATATTTT. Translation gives CASSGGQAIYF.

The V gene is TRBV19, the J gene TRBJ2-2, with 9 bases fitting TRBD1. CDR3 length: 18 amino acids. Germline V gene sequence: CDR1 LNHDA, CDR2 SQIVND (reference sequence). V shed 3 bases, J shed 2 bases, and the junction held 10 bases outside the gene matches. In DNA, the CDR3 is TGTGCCAGTAGTATGAGGGCCACAGGGGGCTCTAACACCGGGGAGCTGTTTTTT. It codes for CASSMRATGGSNTGELFF.